The 27 T cell receptor beta chains reported below all come from one sample, sequenced in a study of shared clonotypes between healthy human individuals. Generated by immunoSEQ multiplex PCR, the TCRdb table keeps only in-frame clones and is missing some. The sample holds nearly 1,000,000 clones, more than 75% seen once. Sequenced: memory CD4+ T cells sorted from blood. Indicated subset: CD45RA-negative fraction. The receptors stem from a man aged 18 to 30 in good health.

J is TRBJ2-3 and V is TRBV6-1; TRBD2 might be the D (5 bases). V lost 2 bases, J lost 4 bases, and 7 bases lay in between. The CDR3 contains 13 residues. Germline V gene data show CDR1 as MNHNS and CDR2 as SASEGT. This CDR3 is CASSEQEADTQYF. In DNA, the CDR3 is TGTGCCAGCAGTGAACAGGAGGCAGATACGCAGTATTTT.

This clone was seen once. The V call is TRBV5-1, the J call TRBJ2-7; 12 bases match TRBD2. The CDR3 has 16 amino acids. With V trimmed by 1 base and J by 7 bases, 9 bases remained unmatched. Germline values: CDR1 SGHRS, CDR2 YFSETQ. The CDR3 is CASSLSRTSGTGEQYF. The CDR3 nucleotides read TGCGCCAGCAGCTTGTCCCGGACTAGCGGGACTGGGGAGCAGTACTTC.

CDR3 coding DNA: TGTGCCTGGACCCCCGCAAATATGGCCTATGGCTACACCTTC. Its translation: CAWTPANMAYGYTF. The V gene is TRBV30, the J gene TRBJ1-2, with D hard to call. Germline CDR1 is GTSNPN and CDR2 is SVGIG (reference sequence). Trimming pared 4 bases from V and 4 bases from J, leaving 16 bases between. The CDR3 runs to 14 residues.

This clone came up once. V usage is TRBV19 and J usage is TRBJ2-7, with 11 nucleotides matching TRBD2. V gave up 5 bases and J gave up 2 bases; unmatched junction bases: 8. Looked up from germline, CDR1 is LNHDA and CDR2 is SQIVND (reference sequence). The CDR3 spans 16 residues. CDR3 amino acids: CASSQTATSGAYEQYF. CDR3 coding DNA: TGTGCCAGTAGTCAAACAGCGACTAGCGGGGCCTACGAGCAGTACTTC.

V usage is TRBV6-5 and J usage is TRBJ2-7; no clear D. The CDR3 totals 11 residues. Trimming cost V 4 bases and J 5 bases, with 6 bases left between them. Germline CDR1 MNHEY, CDR2 SVGAGI. This chain's CDR3 is CASSSTNEQYF. The DNA of the CDR3 is TGTGCCAGCAGTTCAACCAACGAGCAGTACTTC.

The gene calls are TRBV6-6 and TRBJ1-3, with D possibly TRBD1 on 6 matching bases. This CDR3 has 13 residues. The germline V gene encodes CDR1 MNHNY and CDR2 SVGAGI (reference sequence). The V end lost 6 bases, the J end lost 5 bases, and 11 bases lay between the germline ends. The CDR3 sequence: CASSLDSRNTIYF. CDR3 nucleotide sequence: TGTGCCAGCAGCTTGGACAGCCGAAACACCATATATTTT.

This chain connects TRBV30 to TRBJ2-7, with D perhaps assigned TRBD1 or TRBD2 (5 bases each). V lost 4 bases and J 2 bases, leaving 15 bases between the germline ends. Germline CDR1 and CDR2: GTSNPN and SVGIG (reference sequence). This CDR3 has 14 amino acids. Here the CDR3 DNA reads TGTGCCTGGAATGAGGGGCTAATTACCTACGAGCAGTACTTC. As protein: CAWNEGLITYEQYF. Based on the CDR3 plus reference TRBV30 and TRBJ2-7, the full variable domain is SQTIHQWPATLVQPVGSPLSLECTVEGTSNPNLYWYRQAAGRGLQLLFYSVGIGQISSEVPQNLSASRPQDRQFILSSKKLLLSDSGFYLCAWNEGLITYEQYFGPGTRLTVT.

Turning to this clone: This CDR3 is also generated by other DNA sequences in the sample. The chain has TRBV14 and TRBJ2-3, with 9 bases lining up with TRBD2. Trimming at V came to 1 base and at J to 3 bases, leaving 2 bases not matched to a gene. The CDR3 spans 15 residues. Germline CDR1 is SGHDN and CDR2 is FVKESK. CDR3 residues: CASSQALAGTDTQYF. For the CDR3, the DNA is TGTGCCAGCAGCCAAGCCCTAGCGGGGACAGATACGCAGTATTTT.

This clone was counted at least ten times. The rearrangement links TRBV30 to TRBJ1-6; TRBD1 is a possible D gene (5 bases). The CDR3 runs to 12 residues. V shed 8 bases and J shed 6 bases, with 11 bases lying between them. CDR1 is GTSNPN and CDR2 is SVGIG in the germline V gene (reference sequence). This chain's CDR3 is CAVRQPNSPLHF. As DNA, the CDR3 is TGTGCCGTGAGACAGCCTAATTCACCCCTCCACTTT. Full variable domain (missing parts from reference TRBV30 and TRBJ1-6): SQTIHQWPATLVQPVGSPLSLECTVEGTSNPNLYWYRQAAGRGLQLLFYSVGIGQISSEVPQNLSASRPQDRQFILSSKKLLLSDSGFYLCAVRQPNSPLHFGNGTRLTVT.

The chain couples TRBV4-1 to TRBJ1-2; the match to TRBD1 covers 11 bases. This CDR3 comprises 15 residues. CDR1 is MGHRA and CDR2 is YSYEKL in the germline V gene. V lost 3 bases and J lost 4; bases outside the gene matches: 4. The CDR3 protein is CASSQVGQGAYGYTF. Here the CDR3 DNA reads TGCGCCAGCAGCCAGGTCGGACAGGGGGCCTATGGCTACACCTTC.

Only a few counts were recorded for this clone. This sample also contains other DNA sequences that code for the same CDR3. The chain recombines TRBV5-1 with TRBJ2-3, with 8 nucleotides matching TRBD1. Germline V gene lookup returns CDR1 SGHRS and CDR2 YFSETQ. This CDR3 is 14 amino acids long. V dropped 4 bases and J dropped 2; count of bases not matched to a gene: 3. CDR3 sequence reads: CASSRDRLTDTQYF. DNA of the CDR3: TGCGCCAGCAGCCGGGACAGGCTCACAGATACGCAGTATTTT.

DNA for the CDR3: TGTGCCAGCAGCGGGGACACTGAAGCTTTCTTT. Its translation: CASSGDTEAFF. The V call is TRBV6-6, the J call TRBJ1-1; D is ambiguous. This CDR3 region has 11 residues. Germline V lookup: CDR1 MNHNY, CDR2 SVGAGI (reference sequence). V shed 6 bases and J shed 3 bases, with 5 bases lying between them.

The V and J genes are TRBV6-1 and TRBJ1-5; D remains unclear. Trimming stripped 8 bases from V and 4 bases from J, with 18 bases between. The CDR3 is made up of 15 amino acids. Per the germline V gene, CDR1 is MNHNS and CDR2 is SASEGT. The DNA for the CDR3 is TGTGCCAGCGGAAGCGCAGGAGAGCGAAATCAGCCCCAGCATTTT. Its protein is CASGSAGERNQPQHF.

The chain links TRBV28 to TRBJ2-6; no reliable D call. CDR1 MDHEN and CDR2 SYDVKM come from the germline V gene. This CDR3 contains 15 residues. The germline V and J ends were trimmed by 2 bases and 2 bases, with 7 bases remaining between them. CDR3 sequence (DNA): TGTGCCAGCAGTTTAATGGGCCCTGGGGCCAACGTCCTGACTTTC. Its translation: CASSLMGPGANVLTF.

This chain links TRBV19 with TRBJ1-1; possible D gene TRBD1, 5 bases. Looked up from germline, CDR1 is LNHDA and CDR2 is SQIVND (reference sequence). V lost 5 bases, J lost 0 bases, and 10 bases lay in between. The CDR3 spans 14 residues. CDR3 sequence reads: CASSRQIMNTEAFF. As DNA, the CDR3 is TGTGCCAGTAGTCGACAGATCATGAACACTGAAGCTTTCTTT. Full variable domain (rest looked up from reference TRBV19 and TRBJ1-1): DGGITQSPKYLFRKEGQNVTLSCEQNLNHDAMYWYRQDPGQGLRLIYYSQIVNDFQKGDIAEGYSVSREKKESFPLTVTSAQKNPTAFYLCASSRQIMNTEAFFGQGTRLTVV.

The rearrangement links TRBV4-3 to TRBJ2-7; 11 positions match TRBD1. V trimming: 4 bases; J trimming: 2 bases; junction bases outside the gene matches: 1. CDR1 is LGHNA and CDR2 is YSLEER in the germline V gene. The length of the CDR3 is 14 residues. The CDR3 spells CASSLGQGAYEQYF. The DNA of the CDR3 is TGCGCCAGCAGCCTGGGACAGGGGGCCTACGAGCAGTACTTC.

This sequence joins TRBV18 and TRBJ1-1; D is undetermined. Trimming removed 0 bases from V and 1 base from J, with 21 bases in between. Germline V gene lookup returns CDR1 KGHSH and CDR2 LQKENI. This CDR3 has 19 residues. In DNA form, the CDR3 reads TGTGCCAGCTCACCACCGGCAAGAGGCGCCAGAGACAAGAACACTGAAGCTTTCTTT. Protein product: CASSPPARGARDKNTEAFF.

The gene calls are TRBV4-3 and TRBJ1-6, with 8 bases matching TRBD1. In germline, CDR1 is LGHNA, CDR2 YSLEER. CDR3 length: 14 amino acids. V lost 7 bases to trimming and J lost 5 bases; unmatched junction nucleotides: 4. The CDR3 is CASKSTGDNSPLHF. The CDR3 DNA reads TGCGCCAGCAAGTCGACAGGGGATAATTCACCCCTCCACTTT.

This chain connects TRBV19 to TRBJ2-5; 8 bases fit TRBD1. The V gene's germline CDR1 is LNHDA and CDR2 SQIVND (reference sequence). Trimming cost V 3 bases and J 5 bases; bases outside gene matches: 5. The length of the CDR3 is 14 residues. The CDR3 reads CASSMAGGWETQYF. The CDR3, as DNA: TGTGCCAGTAGTATGGCAGGGGGCTGGGAGACCCAGTACTTC.

The chain links TRBV10-2 to TRBJ2-1, with TRBD2 matching 10 bases. V dropped 7 bases and J dropped 9; count of bases not matched to a gene: 12. The length of the CDR3 is 15 residues. Germline V gene sequence: CDR1 WSHSY, CDR2 SAAADI. The CDR3 loop reads CASTQMSGRAGEQFF. CDR3 DNA: TGCGCCAGCACCCAGATGAGCGGGAGGGCTGGTGAGCAGTTCTTC.

The V call is TRBV7-2, the J call TRBJ2-7; 8 nucleotides agree with TRBD1. The CDR3 contains 16 residues. V shed 2 bases and J 8 bases; nucleotides not matched to a gene: 14. Germline values: CDR1 SGHTA, CDR2 FQGNSA. The CDR3 here is CASSLRPAGQGEQQYF. Written as DNA, the CDR3 is TGTGCCAGCAGCTTACGGCCCGCTGGACAGGGTGAACAGCAGTACTTC.

The V and J genes are TRBV7-2 and TRBJ1-5; D is perhaps TRBD1 (5 bases). Looked up from germline, CDR1 is SGHTA and CDR2 is FQGNSA. The CDR3 spans 15 residues. Between the trimmed V and J ends, which lost 2 bases and 5 bases, there was a span of 13 bases. The CDR3 bases are TGTGCCAGCAGCTTACGGGAGGGGCGTTATCAGCCCCAGCATTTT. Encoded protein: CASSLREGRYQPQHF.

This chain links TRBV7-9 with TRBJ2-7; D may be TRBD1 or TRBD2 (6 bases each). Germline values: CDR1 SEHNR, CDR2 FQNEAQ (reference sequence). The CDR3 spans 16 residues. V lost 5 bases and J 1 base, leaving 18 bases between the germline ends. CDR3 DNA: TGTGCCAGCAGCGCCTCCCGGGGGCCCCCTTCCTACGAGCAGTACTTC. Its protein is CASSASRGPPSYEQYF. Full variable domain (rest looked up from reference TRBV7-9 and TRBJ2-7): DTGVSQNPRHKITKRGQNVTFRCDPISEHNRLYWYRQTLGQGPEFLTYFQNEAQLEKSRLLSDRFSAERPKGSFSTLEIQRTEQGDSAMYLCASSASRGPPSYEQYFGPGTRLTVT.

The rearrangement uses TRBV11-2 and TRBJ2-5; D not resolved. The J call is uncertain, as TRBJ2-7 better fits the DNA end. The germline CDR1 and CDR2 sequences are SGHAT and FQNNGV. The CDR3 is 17 amino acids. DNA for the CDR3: TGTGCCAGCAGCTTAGATCGTAATAGAGGAAGAACCTACGAGCAGTACTTC. Encoded protein: CASSLDRNRGRTYEQYF.

In this sample, this clone turned up a few times. V and J are TRBV19 and TRBJ1-6; D remains ambiguous. Deletions cut 3 bases from V and 7 bases from J, with 16 bases between. Germline V gives CDR1 LNHDA, CDR2 SQIVND (reference sequence). The CDR3 sequence is 16 residues long. The CDR3 reads CASSIAGVQSNSPLHF. The CDR3 DNA reads as TGTGCCAGTAGTATCGCCGGCGTCCAATCCAATTCACCCCTCCACTTT. Full variable domain (rest looked up from reference TRBV19 and TRBJ1-6): DGGITQSPKYLFRKEGQNVTLSCEQNLNHDAMYWYRQDPGQGLRLIYYSQIVNDFQKGDIAEGYSVSREKKESFPLTVTSAQKNPTAFYLCASSIAGVQSNSPLHFGNGTRLTVT.

This clone came up a few times. The CDR3 loop is CASSVAPTTQETQYF. CDR3 coding DNA: TGTGCCAGCAGCGTAGCCCCCACAACCCAAGAGACCCAGTACTTC. This chain joins TRBV9 and TRBJ2-5; D is uncertain. This CDR3 is 15 amino acids long. Deletions cut 0 bases from V and 1 base from J, with 10 bases between. Per germline, CDR1 SGDLS and CDR2 YYNGEE.

This CDR3 reads CASRGQGFQETQYF. For the CDR3, the DNA is TGTGCCAGCAGGGGACAGGGGTTCCAAGAGACCCAGTACTTC. This chain joins TRBV27 and TRBJ2-5; 10 nucleotides align to TRBD1. This CDR3 contains 14 residues. CDR1 is MNHEY and CDR2 is SMNVEV in the germline V gene (reference sequence). V shed 6 bases and J 1 base; nucleotides not matched to a gene: 2.